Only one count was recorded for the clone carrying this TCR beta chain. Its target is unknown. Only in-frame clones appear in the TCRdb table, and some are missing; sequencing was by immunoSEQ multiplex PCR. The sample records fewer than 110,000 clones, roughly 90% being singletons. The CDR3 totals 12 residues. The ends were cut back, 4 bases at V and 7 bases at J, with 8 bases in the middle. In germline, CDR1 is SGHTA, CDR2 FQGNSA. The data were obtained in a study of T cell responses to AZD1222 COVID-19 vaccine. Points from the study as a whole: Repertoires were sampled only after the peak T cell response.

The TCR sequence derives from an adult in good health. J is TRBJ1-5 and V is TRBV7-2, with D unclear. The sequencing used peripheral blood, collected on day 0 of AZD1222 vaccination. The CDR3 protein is CASSSLGQPQHF. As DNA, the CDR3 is TGTGCCAGCAGCTCCCTGGGACAGCCCCAGCATTTT. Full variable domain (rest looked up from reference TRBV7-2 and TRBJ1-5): GAGVSQSPSNKVTEKGKDVELRCDPISGHTALYWYRQSLGQGLEFLIYFQGNSAPDKSGLPSDRFSAERTGGSVSTLTIQRTQQEDSAVYLCASSSLGQPQHFGDGTRLSIL.